Presented here are 15 T cell receptor beta chains from one specimen sequenced in a study of shared clonotypes between healthy human individuals. The table came from immunoSEQ multiplex PCR; TCRdb's copy has only in-frame clones and leaves some out. The sample includes some 630,000 clones, about two thirds of them seen just once. Source material: memory CD4+ T cells sorted from blood. Subset defined: CD45RA-negative fraction. The source of these receptors is a woman aged 25 to 39 in good health.

This chain links TRBV28 with TRBJ2-3; the match to TRBD2 covers 13 bases. Germline CDR1 reads MDHEN; CDR2 reads SYDVKM. With V trimmed by 9 bases and J by 0 bases, 3 bases remained unmatched. This CDR3 contains 15 residues. The CDR3 region has the DNA TGTGCCAGTGGGACTAGCGGGGCCAGCACAGATACGCAGTATTTT. Translated: CASGTSGASTDTQYF.

The V gene is TRBV7-9, the J gene TRBJ1-1; 8 positions match TRBD1. CDR1 and CDR2 from the germline V gene are SEHNR and FQNEAQ (reference sequence). The ends lost 2 bases at V and 6 bases at J; junction bases unmatched: 8. This CDR3 contains 15 residues. The CDR3: CASSLQGAGDPEAFF. The CDR3 region has the DNA TGTGCCAGCAGCTTACAGGGGGCAGGAGACCCTGAAGCTTTCTTT.

The chain recombines TRBV7-9 with TRBJ1-2; 7 bases map to TRBD1. The CDR3 consists of 13 residues. Germline CDR1 is SEHNR and CDR2 is FQNEAQ (reference sequence). Losses at the gene ends were 7 bases for V and 8 bases for J; bases not matched to a gene: 10. The CDR3: CASTPIRGQGYTF. The DNA for the CDR3 is TGTGCCAGCACCCCCATAAGGGGGCAAGGCTACACCTTC.

V gene TRBV5-4 combines with J gene TRBJ2-2; 10 positions agree with TRBD1. This CDR3 contains 16 residues. V shed 0 bases, J shed 4 bases, and the junction held 3 bases outside the gene matches. Germline CDR1 and CDR2: SGHNT and YYREEE (reference sequence). CDR3 sequence reads: CASSLAWTGGTGELFF. The CDR3 bases are TGTGCCAGCAGCTTGGCCTGGACAGGGGGCACCGGGGAGCTGTTTTTT.

This clone was recorded once. The chain recombines TRBV18 with TRBJ1-1; 9 positions agree with TRBD1. J was trimmed by 5 bases and V by 2 bases; bases with no gene match: 6. CDR3 length: 15 residues. Germline V gene sequence: CDR1 KGHSH, CDR2 LQKENI. The DNA of the CDR3 is TGTGCCAGCTCACCATCCAGGACAGGGGCGACTGAAGCTTTCTTT. It codes for CASSPSRTGATEAFF.

This sequence joins TRBV28 and TRBJ2-1; D unresolved. The germline V gene encodes CDR1 MDHEN and CDR2 SYDVKM. Trimming removed 5 bases at V and 9 bases at J, with 23 bases between. The CDR3 totals 16 residues. This chain's CDR3 is CASSPPRLPFGFEQFF. The CDR3 DNA is TGTGCCAGCAGTCCCCCCCGGCTGCCCTTTGGTTTTGAGCAGTTCTTC.

This clone was counted a single time. This chain joins TRBV28 and TRBJ1-5, with a weak D call TRBD1 (5 bases). The ends were cut back, 6 bases at V and 4 bases at J, with 10 bases in the middle. CDR1 is MDHEN and CDR2 is SYDVKM in the germline V gene. The CDR3 runs to 13 residues. CDR3 sequence reads: CASRTVLNQPQHF. CDR3 DNA sequence: TGTGCCAGCAGGACAGTGCTTAATCAGCCCCAGCATTTT. Filled out from reference TRBV28 and TRBJ1-5, the complete variable domain reads DVKVTQSSRYLVKRTGEKVFLECVQDMDHENMFWYRQDPGLGLRLIYFSYDVKMKEKGDIPEGYSVSREKKERFSLILESASTNQTSMYLCASRTVLNQPQHFGDGTRLSIL.

This clone was detected once. The chain combines TRBV19 with TRBJ2-2; D gene unclear. Deletions cut 3 bases from V and 6 bases from J, with 11 bases between. The CDR3 contains 14 residues. Germline V CDR1 and CDR2: LNHDA, SQIVND (reference sequence). The CDR3: CASSMSAASGELFF. DNA for the CDR3: TGTGCCAGTAGTATGTCGGCGGCCTCCGGGGAGCTGTTTTTT.

This clone was picked up one time. The chain couples TRBV6-5 to TRBJ2-3, with D possibly TRBD2 on 6 matching bases. The V gene's germline CDR1 is MNHEY and CDR2 SVGAGI. The CDR3 is 14 amino acids. Trimming left V 1 base short and J 4 bases short, with 9 bases between. CDR3 bases: TGTGCCAGCAGTTACTTCGGGGGTCCAGATACGCAGTATTTT. Protein sequence: CASSYFGGPDTQYF.

In the case of this clone: The same CDR3 can be traced to other DNA sequences in this sample. The chain joins TRBV5-1 to TRBJ1-5; perhaps TRBD1 as D (5 bases). The CDR3 is made up of 13 amino acids. Germline values: CDR1 SGHRS, CDR2 YFSETQ. Trimming removed 0 bases at V and 5 bases at J, with 6 bases between. In DNA form, the CDR3 reads TGCGCCAGCAGCTTGGCGGGGGATCAGCCCCAGCATTTT. Protein product: CASSLAGDQPQHF.

This clone was observed a few times. The rearrangement uses TRBV5-1 and TRBJ2-5; unclear D gene. V gave up 4 bases and J gave up 5 bases, with 18 bases separating them. Germline V CDR1 and CDR2: SGHRS, YFSETQ. The CDR3 covers 15 residues. For the CDR3, the DNA is TGCGCCAGCAGCCCAGGCTCCGGGCCCAGGGAGACCCAGTACTTC. Protein sequence: CASSPGSGPRETQYF.

The chain joins TRBV6-5 to TRBJ1-1; 7 bases agree with TRBD1. Germline CDR1 reads MNHEY; CDR2 reads SVGAGI. V lost 7 bases, J lost 8 bases, and 10 bases stayed unmatched. The CDR3 extends over 13 amino acids. The DNA of the CDR3 is TGTGCCAGCACTATGAACAGGGGCCTGGAAGCTTTCTTT. Its protein product is CASTMNRGLEAFF.

The rearrangement joins TRBV21-1 to TRBJ1-1; the table's D call of TRBD1 was not tested on the DNA. TRBV21-1 is designated a pseudogene. The CDR3 totals 15 residues. DNA for the CDR3: TGTGCCAGCAGCAAAGCGGTGGGACAAAGGACTGAAGCTTTCTTT. It is translated as CASSKAVGQRTEAFF.

The rearrangement uses TRBV6-5 and TRBJ1-1, with D hard to call. CDR1 is MNHEY and CDR2 is SVGAGI in the germline V gene. The CDR3 consists of 13 residues. V was clipped by 6 bases and J by 0 bases, with 8 bases between them. CDR3 sequence: CASRIQMNTEAFF. In nucleotides, the CDR3 is TGTGCCAGCAGGATTCAGATGAACACTGAAGCTTTCTTT.

The chain couples TRBV4-2 to TRBJ2-7; no reliable D call. CDR1 and CDR2 from the germline V gene are LGHNA and YNFKEQ. The V end was cut by 1 base, the J end by 6 bases, with 22 bases between. CDR3 length equals 17 residues. The CDR3 loop is CASSQAPIRGAALEQYF. CDR3 coding DNA: TGTGCCAGCAGCCAAGCCCCGATCCGCGGAGCAGCTCTCGAGCAGTACTTC.